Listed here are 6 T cell receptor beta chains from one sample, sequenced in a study of T-cell memory formation after mild COVID-19. TCRdb passed the 5' RACE reads through MiXCR, listing each CDR3 protein once. The sample holds more than 300,000 distinct CDR3 sequences; roughly an eighth are singletons and the top ten take around a fifth. The sequencing sample was made of PBMCs or a T cell subset sorted from them (not recorded which). The source is a young man who had mild COVID-19 (a few samples of this study predate the infection). Cell type and time point are not known.

The chain combines TRBV20-1 with TRBJ2-3, with D possibly being TRBD1 or TRBD2 (6 bases each). CDR1 is DFQATT and CDR2 is SNEGSKA in the germline V gene (reference sequence). This CDR3 spans 14 amino acids. Trimming removed 8 bases from V and 3 bases from J, with 18 bases in between. CDR3 region: CSIPPTGRTDTQYF. In DNA form, the CDR3 reads TGCAGTATCCCCCCTACAGGGAGGACAGATACGCAGTATTTT.

The chain is built from TRBV7-9 and TRBJ2-1; possibly TRBD1 for D (5 bases). Trimming shortened V by 5 bases and J by 7 bases, and 18 bases separated the two germline ends. The CDR3 extends over 15 amino acids. The germline V gene encodes CDR1 SEHNR and CDR2 FQNEAQ (reference sequence). This CDR3 is CASSPKFRVGNEQFF. The CDR3 DNA reads as TGTGCCAGCAGCCCGAAGTTCAGGGTTGGGAATGAGCAGTTCTTC. Variable domain in full (rest from reference TRBV7-9 and TRBJ2-1): DTGVSQNPRHKITKRGQNVTFRCDPISEHNRLYWYRQTLGQGPEFLTYFQNEAQLEKSRLLSDRFSAERPKGSFSTLEIQRTEQGDSAMYLCASSPKFRVGNEQFFGPGTRLTVL.

A few counts support this clonotype. V and J are TRBV7-2 and TRBJ1-5; possible D gene TRBD1, 5 bases. The CDR3 consists of 17 residues. Germline V gene lookup returns CDR1 SGHTA and CDR2 FQGNSA. Trimming cost V 5 bases and J 0 bases, with 17 bases left between them. The DNA for the CDR3 is TGTGCCAGCAGCCCATTTGGGGGGGGGGATAGCAATCAGCCCCAGCATTTT. Its protein is CASSPFGGGDSNQPQHF. The full variable domain, rest sourced from reference TRBV7-2 and TRBJ1-5, is GAGVSQSPSNKVTEKGKDVELRCDPISGHTALYWYRQSLGQGLEFLIYFQGNSAPDKSGLPSDRFSAERTGGSVSTLTIQRTQQEDSAVYLCASSPFGGGDSNQPQHFGDGTRLSIL.

A few counts support this clonotype. This chain links TRBV7-7 with TRBJ2-1; no reliable D call. V was cut by 5 bases and J by 5 bases, with 13 bases left in between. The CDR3 length is 14 residues. The germline V gene encodes CDR1 SSHAT and CDR2 FNYEAQ (reference sequence). CDR3 nucleotides: TGTGCCAGCAGCGCTGCTCCGGGTGACAATGAGCAGTTCTTC. Protein: CASSAAPGDNEQFF. The full variable domain, completed using reference TRBV7-7 and TRBJ2-1, is GAGVSQSPRYKVTKRGQDVTLRCDPISSHATLYWYQQALGQGPEFLTYFNYEAQPDKSGLPSDRFSAERPEGSISTLTIQRTEQRDSAMYRCASSAAPGDNEQFFGPGTRLTVL.

The V and J genes are TRBV7-2 and TRBJ2-7, with TRBD2 matching over 8 bases. Germline-derived CDR1 and CDR2 are SGHTA and FQGNSA. V trimming: 6 bases; J trimming: 2 bases; junction bases outside the gene matches: 12. The CDR3 runs 16 residues. CDR3 nucleotides: TGTGCCAGCAGAGCCGGGGGGGGCGGACGAGCCTACGAGCAGTACTTC. Encoded protein: CASRAGGGGRAYEQYF.

The rearrangement links TRBV30 to TRBJ2-1; tentatively, D is TRBD2 (6 bases). CDR3 length: 16 amino acids. Germline CDR1 is GTSNPN and CDR2 is SVGIG (reference sequence). Between the trimmed V and J ends, which lost 0 bases and 7 bases, there was a span of 19 bases. The CDR3 bases are TGTGCCTGGAGTGTCGAGACTAGACTTCCTCCTAATGAGCAGTTCTTC. Translation: CAWSVETRLPPNEQFF. Drawing the rest from reference TRBV30 and TRBJ2-1, the complete variable domain is SQTIHQWPATLVQPVGSPLSLECTVEGTSNPNLYWYRQAAGRGLQLLFYSVGIGQISSEVPQNLSASRPQDRQFILSSKKLLLSDSGFYLCAWSVETRLPPNEQFFGPGTRLTVL.